This TCR beta chain is from a study of cytomegalovirus exposure and HLA in healthy donors. Notes on the study in general: CMV serostatus was the only immune exposure information that was available. The study listed roughly 160 cytomegalovirus-associated TCR beta chains. In presence/absence analyses, roughly uniform sequencing depth across donors was assumed. Confirmation was obtained in vitro that a few CMV-associated chains are specific for CMV antigens.

This clone was seen just once. What it binds is not known. J gave up 9 bases and V 5 bases, and 3 bases lay outside the gene matches. Germline V gene sequence: CDR1 DFQATT, CDR2 SNEGSKA (reference sequence). This CDR3 spans 11 amino acids. It was with 60 Vbeta and 13 Jbeta primers that the PCR ran. Assay: immunoSEQ multiplex PCR; the TCRdb copy retains only in-frame clones and omits some. The table shows around 190,000 clones, with 75% to 90% occurring only once. This TCR was recovered from a boy younger than 10 in good health and CMV-seronegative. Sequencing input: PBMCs. The chain combines TRBV20-1 with TRBJ2-1; 8 bases are a match to TRBD2. The CDR3 nucleotides read TGCAGTGCTTTACGGGGGGGTGAGCAGTTCTTC. Its protein is CSALRGGEQFF.